This entry is about one T cell receptor (beta chain). The antigen remains undetermined. This specimen belongs to a study of radiation and T cells in renal cell carcinoma. Per the germline V gene, CDR1 is MNHEY and CDR2 is SVGAGI. Trimming removed 2 bases at V and 1 base at J, with 7 bases between. This CDR3 has 14 amino acids. Regarding time point: baseline pretreatment blood. As to treatment: 15 Gy SBRT to primary tumor, nephrectomy 4 weeks later. Whole-study findings and limits: From baseline, blood top tumor clonotypes peaked at 2 weeks post-radiation. Without pretreatment biopsies, baseline tumor clonotype presence was undetermined.

Sequenced by immunoSEQ multiplex PCR; TCRdb stores in-frame clones only, minus some. This sample has approximately 120,000 clones, with 80% to 85% found just once. The specimen was blood, collected from a patient whose treatment included radiotherapy and nephrectomy. This receptor was obtained from a woman between 55 and 75 years old with renal cell carcinoma. The chain carries TRBV6-5 and TRBJ2-3; D is unclear. In DNA, the CDR3 is TGTGCCAGCAGTTACGGCCCCGGCACAGATACGCAGTATTTT. It specifies CASSYGPGTDTQYF.